Sequencing of this T cell receptor (beta chain) was carried out in a study of blood T cell repertoires in COVID-19. Recruitment covered over 20 US areas and drew participants whose ages spanned about 18 to 100 years. CDR3 length: 14 residues. The V gene lost 7 bases and the J gene lost 7 bases, with 17 bases spanning the gap. CDR1 and CDR2 from the germline V gene are MNHNY and SVGAGI (reference sequence). Libraries were prepared by immunoSEQ multiplex PCR; TCRdb keeps only in-frame clonotypes and omits some of them. Of a few hundred thousand clones listed, roughly nine tenths are singletons. This TCR derives from a human donor in a cohort exposed to, infected with or recovered from COVID-19 (not recorded which). The donor label of this sample is uncertain. Sequencing input: PBMCs or T cells enriched from blood (not recorded which). The genes are TRBV6-6 and TRBJ1-5, with a weak D call TRBD1 (5 bases). The CDR3 region has the DNA TGTGCCAGCACCATGGCGGGACTAGGACAGCCCCAGCATTTT. It specifies CASTMAGLGQPQHF.